The sample holds one count of the clone carrying this T cell receptor beta chain. The data were obtained in a study of blood T cell repertoires in COVID-19. The V and J ends lost 8 bases and 7 bases respectively, with 17 bases between them. This CDR3 contains 13 residues. Method: immunoSEQ multiplex PCR; TCRdb's copy keeps in-frame clones and lacks some. The repertoire holds more than 150,000 clones, roughly 84% seen once, with under 3% in the top ten. The clonotype was recovered from a woman aged 55-70 years with acute or convalescent COVID-19. The sample comprised peripheral blood. The chain carries TRBV6-7 and TRBJ1-2, with D hard to call. TRBV6-7 belongs to the ORF category, with a function that is uncertain. The CDR3 region is CASSINRGGGYTF. Written as DNA, the CDR3 is TGTGCCAGCTCTATTAATCGAGGAGGTGGCTACACCTTC.